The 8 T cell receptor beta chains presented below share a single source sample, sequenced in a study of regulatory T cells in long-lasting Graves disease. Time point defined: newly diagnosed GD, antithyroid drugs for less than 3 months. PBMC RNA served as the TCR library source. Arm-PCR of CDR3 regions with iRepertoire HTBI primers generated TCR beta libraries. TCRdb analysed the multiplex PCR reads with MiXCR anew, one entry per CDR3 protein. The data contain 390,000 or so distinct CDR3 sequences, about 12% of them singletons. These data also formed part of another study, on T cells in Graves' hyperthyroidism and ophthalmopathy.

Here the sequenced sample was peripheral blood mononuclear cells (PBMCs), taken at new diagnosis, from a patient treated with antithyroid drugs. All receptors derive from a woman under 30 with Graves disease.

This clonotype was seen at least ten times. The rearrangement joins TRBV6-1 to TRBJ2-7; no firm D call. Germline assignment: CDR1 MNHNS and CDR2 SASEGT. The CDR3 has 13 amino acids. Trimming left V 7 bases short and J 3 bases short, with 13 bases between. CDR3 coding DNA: TGTGCCAGCACTTTGACCGGTGGCTACGAGCAGTACGTC. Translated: CASTLTGGYEQYV.

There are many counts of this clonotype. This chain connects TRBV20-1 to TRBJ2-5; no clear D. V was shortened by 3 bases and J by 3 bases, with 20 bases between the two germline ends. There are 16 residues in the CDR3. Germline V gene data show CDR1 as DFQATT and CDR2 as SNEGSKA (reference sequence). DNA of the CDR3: TGCAGTGCTAGTCTTATCGGTGTCGGATCGAAAGAGACCCAGTACTTC. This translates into CSASLIGVGSKETQYF.

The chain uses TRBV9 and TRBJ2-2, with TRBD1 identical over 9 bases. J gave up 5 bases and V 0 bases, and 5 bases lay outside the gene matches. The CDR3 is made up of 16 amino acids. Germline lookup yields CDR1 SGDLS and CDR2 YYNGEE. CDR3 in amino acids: CASSVETGGYTGELFF. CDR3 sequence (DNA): TGTGCCAGCAGCGTAGAAACAGGGGGCTATACCGGGGAGCTGTTTTTT. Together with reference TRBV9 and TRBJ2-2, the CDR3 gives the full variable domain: DSGVTQTPKHLITATGQRVTLRCSPRSGDLSVYWYQQSLDQGLQFLIQYYNGEERAKGNILERFSAQQFPDLHSELNLSSLELGDSALYFCASSVETGGYTGELFFGEGSRLTVL.

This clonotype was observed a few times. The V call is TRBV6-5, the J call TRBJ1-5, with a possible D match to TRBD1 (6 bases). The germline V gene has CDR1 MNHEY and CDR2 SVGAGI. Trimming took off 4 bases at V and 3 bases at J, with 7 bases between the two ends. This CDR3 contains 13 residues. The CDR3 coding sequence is TGTGCCAGCAGTTGGACAGTCAATCAGCCCCAGCATTTT. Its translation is CASSWTVNQPQHF.

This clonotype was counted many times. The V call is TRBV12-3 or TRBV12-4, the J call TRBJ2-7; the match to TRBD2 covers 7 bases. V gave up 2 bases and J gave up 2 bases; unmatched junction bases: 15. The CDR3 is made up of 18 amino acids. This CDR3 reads CASSLSKASGGGTYEQYF. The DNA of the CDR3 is TGTGCCAGCAGTTTAAGTAAGGCTAGCGGTGGTGGAACCTACGAGCAGTACTTC.

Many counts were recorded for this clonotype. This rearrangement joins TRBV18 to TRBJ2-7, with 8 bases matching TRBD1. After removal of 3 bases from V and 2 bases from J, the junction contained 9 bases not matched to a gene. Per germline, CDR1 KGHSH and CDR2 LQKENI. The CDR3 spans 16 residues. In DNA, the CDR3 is TGTGCCAGCTCACCGCCCGGACAGGGTATCACCTACGAGCAGTACTTC. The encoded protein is CASSPPGQGITYEQYF.

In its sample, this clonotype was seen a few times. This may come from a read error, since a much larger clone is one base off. CDR3 in amino acids: CASSYFPGIALFGYTF. CDR3 nucleotide sequence: TGTGCCAGCAGTTACTTCCCCGGTATTGCTCTTTTCGGCTACACCTTC. The V gene is TRBV6-5, the J gene TRBJ1-2; D remains unclear. Trimming cost V 1 base and J 8 bases, with 20 bases left between them. Per germline, CDR1 MNHEY and CDR2 SVGAGI. This CDR3 spans 16 amino acids.

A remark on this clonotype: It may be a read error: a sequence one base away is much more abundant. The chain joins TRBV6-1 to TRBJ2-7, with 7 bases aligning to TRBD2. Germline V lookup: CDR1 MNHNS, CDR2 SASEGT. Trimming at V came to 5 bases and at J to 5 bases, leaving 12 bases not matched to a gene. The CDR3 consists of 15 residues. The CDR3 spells CASSLGLVGADEQYF. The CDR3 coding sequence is TGTGCCAGCAGTCTCGGACTAGTGGGAGCCGACGAGCAGTACTTC.